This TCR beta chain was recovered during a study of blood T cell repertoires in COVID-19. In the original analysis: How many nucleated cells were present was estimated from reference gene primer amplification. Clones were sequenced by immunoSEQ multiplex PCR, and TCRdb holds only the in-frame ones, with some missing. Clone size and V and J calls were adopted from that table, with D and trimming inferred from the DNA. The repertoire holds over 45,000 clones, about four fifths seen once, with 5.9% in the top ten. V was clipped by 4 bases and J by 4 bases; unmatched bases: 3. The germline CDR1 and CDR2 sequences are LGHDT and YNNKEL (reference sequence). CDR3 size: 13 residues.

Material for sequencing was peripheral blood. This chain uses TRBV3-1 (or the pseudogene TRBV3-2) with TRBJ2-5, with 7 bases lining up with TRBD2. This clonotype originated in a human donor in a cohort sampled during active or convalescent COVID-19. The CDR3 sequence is CASSPSGIETQYF. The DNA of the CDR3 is TGTGCCAGCAGCCCCAGCGGGATAGAGACCCAGTACTTC.